A single T cell receptor (beta chain) is shown here with its context. CDR3 length: 13 amino acids. Germline values: CDR1 MNHEY, CDR2 SVGAGI. Trimming removed 6 bases at V and 5 bases at J, with 10 bases between. TCRdb's table, derived via immunoSEQ multiplex PCR, lists solely in-frame clones and lacks some. Here the sample spans more than 75,000 clones, just under 95% being singletons. The data were obtained in a study of T cell changes during pregnancy in multiple sclerosis. The sequence was obtained from a female donor with multiple sclerosis, enrolled in a pregnancy study. The gene calls are TRBV6-5 and TRBJ2-2; no reliable D call. Sample: peripheral blood, taken in the first trimester of pregnancy. Here the CDR3 reads CASRVTVTGELFF. The CDR3 DNA reads TGTGCCAGCAGAGTTACGGTTACCGGGGAGCTGTTTTTT.